Following are 18 T cell receptor beta chains from one sample sequenced in a study of blood T cell repertoires in COVID-19. Measured with immunoSEQ multiplex PCR; TCRdb has only the in-frame clones, and not every one. The table has some 100,000 clones, 91% seen once. Material: peripheral blood. These receptors were obtained from a man aged 60-69 years with acute or convalescent COVID-19.

The chain uses TRBV19 and TRBJ1-6; D remains ambiguous. Germline V gives CDR1 LNHDA, CDR2 SQIVND (reference sequence). V shed 3 bases and J shed 5 bases, with 14 bases lying between them. The CDR3 runs to 16 residues. The CDR3 DNA follows: TGTGCCAGTAGTATTAGTTGGGAGCTACATAATTCACCCCTCCACTTT. Translation gives CASSISWELHNSPLHF. Combining the CDR3 with reference TRBV19 and TRBJ1-6 gives the whole variable domain DGGITQSPKYLFRKEGQNVTLSCEQNLNHDAMYWYRQDPGQGLRLIYYSQIVNDFQKGDIAEGYSVSREKKESFPLTVTSAQKNPTAFYLCASSISWELHNSPLHFGNGTRLTVT.

The chain is built from TRBV30 and TRBJ2-2; TRBD2 aligns across 7 bases. The CDR3 extends over 17 amino acids. Germline values: CDR1 GTSNPN, CDR2 SVGIG (reference sequence). With 5 bases clipped from V and 3 bases from J, the junction kept 15 bases outside the gene matches. The CDR3 loop is CAWSSRREGRYTGELFF. The CDR3 DNA follows: TGTGCCTGGTCCTCCCGGAGGGAGGGGCGGTACACCGGGGAGCTGTTTTTT. Supplemented by reference TRBV30 and TRBJ2-2, the full variable domain reads SQTIHQWPATLVQPVGSPLSLECTVEGTSNPNLYWYRQAAGRGLQLLFYSVGIGQISSEVPQNLSASRPQDRQFILSSKKLLLSDSGFYLCAWSSRREGRYTGELFFGEGSRLTVL.

This clone was recorded only once. The chain recombines TRBV29-1 with TRBJ2-3; TRBD2 aligns across 7 bases. Trimming took 3 bases from V and 1 from J; bases not matched to a gene: 10. The CDR3 contains 16 residues. CDR1 is SQVTM and CDR2 is ANQGSEA in the germline V gene. The CDR3 coding sequence is TGCAGCGTTGATATAAATTGGAGCGGGGGCACAGATACGCAGTATTTT. Protein product: CSVDINWSGGTDTQYF.

In DNA form, the CDR3 reads TGTGCCAGCAGCCCAAGAACCGGGACTAGCGGATACAATGAGCAGTTCTTC. Amino acid sequence: CASSPRTGTSGYNEQFF. The chain uses TRBV9 and TRBJ2-1, with 11 bases aligning to TRBD2. CDR3 size: 17 residues. The V and J ends lost 4 bases and 4 bases, in that order; junction bases with no gene match: 10. Germline values: CDR1 SGDLS, CDR2 YYNGEE.

This chain uses TRBV4-1 with TRBJ2-1, with D possibly being TRBD2 (5 bases). Trimming pared 5 bases from V and 15 bases from J, leaving 17 bases between. This CDR3 contains 12 residues. Germline CDR1 reads MGHRA; CDR2 reads YSYEKL. CDR3 loop: CASSGRSAELFF. CDR3 bases: TGCGCCAGCAGCGGCCGTTCAGCGGAGTTGTTCTTC.

The V call is TRBV2, the J call TRBJ2-3; 10 bases agree with TRBD2. The CDR3 contains 14 residues. CDR1 is SNHLY and CDR2 is FYNNEI in the germline V gene. V lost 6 bases, J lost 3 bases, and 3 bases stayed unmatched. CDR3 sequence (DNA): TGTGCCAGCAGCCCTAGCGGGAGTACAGATACGCAGTATTTT. Protein sequence: CASSPSGSTDTQYF.

The rearrangement joins TRBV6-5 to TRBJ1-6, with 7 bases fitting TRBD1. CDR1 MNHEY and CDR2 SVGAGI come from the germline V gene. The ends lost 6 bases at V and 9 bases at J; junction bases unmatched: 8. The CDR3 sequence is 14 residues long. The DNA of the CDR3 is TGTGCCAGCAGCCCACCGGGACAGTTTTCACCCCTCCACTTT. It translates to CASSPPGQFSPLHF.

This rearrangement joins TRBV5-1 to TRBJ1-2; perhaps TRBD1 as D (6 bases). Trimming left V 2 bases short and J 4 bases short, with 15 bases between. The length of the CDR3 is 15 residues. CDR1 and CDR2 from the germline V gene are SGHRS and YFSETQ. CDR3 residues: CASSLQGRGVYGYTF. DNA for the CDR3: TGCGCCAGCAGCTTACAGGGAAGAGGAGTCTATGGCTACACCTTC.

The gene calls are TRBV7-8 and TRBJ2-1; 7 nucleotides align to TRBD2. This CDR3 comprises 13 residues. The trim removed 0 bases at V and 10 bases at J, leaving 3 bases unmatched. The germline gives CDR1 SGHVS, CDR2 FQNEAQ. CDR3 in amino acids: CASSLAGGREQFF. The CDR3, as DNA: TGTGCCAGCAGCTTAGCGGGGGGGAGAGAGCAGTTCTTC.

The chain uses TRBV6-1 and TRBJ1-2; D is unclear. Germline CDR1 MNHNS, CDR2 SASEGT. V was shortened by 3 bases and J by 4 bases, with 9 bases between the two germline ends. The CDR3 covers 13 residues. The CDR3 sequence is CASSDSEFYGYTF. The CDR3 nucleotides are TGTGCCAGCAGTGATTCAGAATTCTATGGCTACACCTTC.

This chain joins TRBV10-3 and TRBJ1-5, with 8 nucleotides matching TRBD1. Germline V gene data show CDR1 as ENHRY and CDR2 as SYGVKD. The CDR3 has 17 amino acids. V lost 1 base to trimming and J lost 2 bases; unmatched junction nucleotides: 7. CDR3 region: CAISEYGRGLGNQPQHF. For the CDR3, the DNA is TGTGCCATCAGTGAGTATGGCAGGGGGCTTGGCAATCAGCCCCAGCATTTT.

The rearrangement uses TRBV27 and TRBJ1-5, with 7 bases identical to TRBD1. From germline, CDR1 is MNHEY and CDR2 SMNVEV (reference sequence). CDR3 length equals 13 residues. With 5 bases clipped from V and 6 bases from J, the junction kept 4 bases outside the gene matches. This chain's CDR3 is CASSHTGVQPQHF. CDR3 coding DNA: TGTGCCAGCAGTCATACAGGGGTTCAGCCCCAGCATTTT.

This clone was picked up one time. This chain uses TRBV9 with TRBJ2-1; D may be TRBD2 (5 bases). Germline CDR1 is SGDLS and CDR2 is YYNGEE. Trimming removed 4 bases at V and 9 bases at J, with 14 bases between. The CDR3 is made up of 13 amino acids. CDR3 nucleotides: TGTGCCAGCAGCTTCCTTCTCCGGGGTGAGCAGTTCTTC. Amino acids: CASSFLLRGEQFF.

J is TRBJ1-2 and V is TRBV30; D is ambiguous. This CDR3 contains 20 residues. V lost 2 bases, J lost 5 bases, and 33 bases lay in between. Germline-derived CDR1 and CDR2 are GTSNPN and SVGIG (reference sequence). The CDR3 loop is CAWSTRIPGSVVGIKYGYTF. In DNA form, the CDR3 reads TGTGCCTGGAGTACCCGGATACCGGGAAGCGTGGTGGGGATTAAGTATGGCTACACCTTC.

The chain combines TRBV9 with TRBJ2-1; D might be TRBD2 (6 bases). CDR1 SGDLS and CDR2 YYNGEE come from the germline V gene. This CDR3 comprises 13 residues. V lost 4 bases to trimming and J lost 12 bases, with 17 bases between them. As DNA, the CDR3 is TGTGCCAGCAGCCCCGCCGGGGGTACGGGGCAGTTCTTC. Protein: CASSPAGGTGQFF.

Here the CDR3 DNA reads TGTGCCAGCATCGCCACTAGCGGGGGCTACGAGCAGTACTTC. Translating it yields CASIATSGGYEQYF. The chain employs TRBV28 and TRBJ2-7, with 11 bases matching TRBD2. The V and J ends lost 7 bases and 3 bases, in that order; junction bases with no gene match: 5. CDR1 MDHEN and CDR2 SYDVKM come from the germline V gene. CDR3 length: 14 amino acids.

The chain employs TRBV7-3 and TRBJ2-2; perhaps TRBD2 as D (5 bases). This CDR3 contains 16 residues. With 6 bases removed from V and 0 bases from J, the gap between germline ends came to 14 bases. Germline CDR1 SGHTA, CDR2 FQGTGA. The CDR3: CASSPGGAANTGELFF. For the CDR3, the DNA is TGTGCCAGCAGTCCCGGCGGAGCGGCGAACACCGGGGAGCTGTTTTTT.

The chain couples TRBV28 to TRBJ1-2; TRBD1 aligns across 8 bases. The CDR3 covers 19 residues. V trimming: 1 base; J trimming: 7 bases; junction bases outside the gene matches: 20. Looked up from germline, CDR1 is MDHEN and CDR2 is SYDVKM. The CDR3 DNA reads as TGTGCCAGCAGTTTATCCCCGGGACTTATCGGACAGGGAATCGTTGGCTACACCTTC. Protein product: CASSLSPGLIGQGIVGYTF.